This T cell receptor beta chain was recovered during a study of cytomegalovirus exposure and HLA in healthy donors. For the study at large: Approximately 85 million unique TCRs from HLA-typed donors were held in an early data release.

The CDR3 is 15 residues long. CDR1 and CDR2 from the germline V gene are MNHNS and SASEGT. Trimming left V 2 bases short and J 0 bases short, with 10 bases between. Vbeta (60) and Jbeta (13) primers were used in the PCR. Produced via immunoSEQ multiplex PCR; TCRdb's table is partial and in-frame only. Among 89,000 or so clones listed, 84% were seen once. Material for sequencing was PBMCs. The chain has TRBV6-1 and TRBJ1-2; D gene uncertain. The receptor was derived from a woman under 30 in good health and CMV-seropositive. DNA for the CDR3: TGTGCCAGCAGTGAATCTGGCAGTTCTAACTATGGCTACACCTTC. Its protein product is CASSESGSSNYGYTF.